The 7 T cell receptor beta chains presented below share a single source sample, sequenced in a study of T cell repertoires in cytomegalovirus infection. Their antigens remain unidentified. TCRdb ran MiXCR on the reads and lists one entry per CDR3 protein. The repertoire holds 900,000 to 950,000 distinct CDR3 sequences, roughly 30% seen once, with roughly an eighth in the top ten. Sequenced here: cultured CD8+ T cells from PBMCs, sampled from culture after CMV antigen stimulation. The source is a human donor in good health (CMV status not recorded). Some clones in this sample may be carry-over from other donors' samples.

This sequence joins TRBV28 and TRBJ1-6; 8 bases match TRBD1. Germline assignment: CDR1 MDHEN and CDR2 SYDVKM. V lost 8 bases and J lost 1; bases outside the gene matches: 7. The CDR3 extends over 16 amino acids. CDR3 DNA: TGTGCCAGCCTCAGGGGGCTGACGTCCTATAATTCACCCCTCCACTTT. Amino acids: CASLRGLTSYNSPLHF.

The count of this clonotype is one. CDR3 protein: CASDKGGSYGYTF. CDR3 sequence (DNA): TGTGCCAGCGATAAAGGGGGTAGCTATGGCTACACCTTC. V is TRBV5-6 and J is TRBJ1-2; perhaps TRBD1 as D (6 bases). This CDR3 is 13 amino acids long. Germline V gene sequence: CDR1 SGHDT, CDR2 YYEEEE. V was clipped by 7 bases and J by 4 bases, with 14 bases between them.

V gene TRBV6-5 combines with J gene TRBJ2-7; D unresolved. This CDR3 is built from 13 residues. The V gene's germline CDR1 is MNHEY and CDR2 SVGAGI. V was clipped by 7 bases and J by 2 bases, with 12 bases between them. CDR3 protein: CASTKGFTYEQYF. The CDR3 DNA is TGTGCCAGCACCAAAGGCTTCACCTACGAGCAGTACTTC.

V usage is TRBV24-1 and J usage is TRBJ2-3, with TRBD2 matching 16 bases. This CDR3 contains 17 residues. Trimming at V came to 0 bases and at J to 6 bases, leaving 2 bases not matched to a gene. Looked up from germline, CDR1 is KGHDR and CDR2 is SFDVKD. This chain's CDR3 is CATSDLGTSGGADTQYF. CDR3 nucleotide sequence: TGTGCCACCAGTGATTTGGGGACTAGCGGGGGGGCTGATACGCAGTATTTT.

This chain joins TRBV15 and TRBJ2-1, with D hard to call. Germline loops: CDR1 LNHNV, CDR2 YYDKDF (reference sequence). V was pared by 5 bases and J by 3 bases, with 11 bases between. The CDR3 length is 14 residues. CDR3: CATSVIPVYNEQFF. DNA for the CDR3: TGTGCCACCAGCGTCATCCCGGTCTACAATGAGCAGTTCTTC.

This chain uses TRBV10-3 with TRBJ1-2, with D maybe TRBD1 (5 bases). The germline V gene has CDR1 ENHRY and CDR2 SYGVKD. The CDR3 totals 13 residues. Trimming took off 8 bases at V and 2 bases at J, with 12 bases between the two ends. CDR3 sequence: CAIGGVGNYGYTF. In DNA, the CDR3 is TGTGCCATCGGGGGAGTGGGGAACTATGGCTACACCTTC.

This clonotype came up a few times. The DNA for the CDR3 is TGTGCCAGCACTCAAGGACAGGGTGGTATCTACGAGCAGTACTTC. Translating it yields CASTQGQGGIYEQYF. The chain is built from TRBV6-5 and TRBJ2-7; 8 nucleotides line up with TRBD1. Germline V CDR1 and CDR2: MNHEY, SVGAGI. The CDR3 runs to 15 residues. The V gene end was trimmed by 7 bases and the J gene end by 3 bases; junction bases not matched to a gene: 11.